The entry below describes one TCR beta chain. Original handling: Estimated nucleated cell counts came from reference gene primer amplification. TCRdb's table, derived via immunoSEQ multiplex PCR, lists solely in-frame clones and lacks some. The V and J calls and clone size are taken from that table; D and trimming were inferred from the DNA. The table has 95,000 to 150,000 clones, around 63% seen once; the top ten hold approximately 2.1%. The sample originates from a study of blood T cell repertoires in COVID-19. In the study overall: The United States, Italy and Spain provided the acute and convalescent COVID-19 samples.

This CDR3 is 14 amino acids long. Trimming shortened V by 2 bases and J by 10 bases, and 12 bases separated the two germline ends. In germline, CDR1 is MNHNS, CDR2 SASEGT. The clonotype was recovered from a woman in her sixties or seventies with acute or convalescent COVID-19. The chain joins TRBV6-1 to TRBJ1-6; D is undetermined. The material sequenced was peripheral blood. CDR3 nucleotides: TGTGCCAGCAGTGAATTGCCCACTAACTCACCCCTCCACTTT. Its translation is CASSELPTNSPLHF.